A selection of T cell receptor beta chains follows, all from one sample in a study of blood T cells in healthy people across ages. One entry per CDR3 protein results from TCRdb running MiXCR on the 5' RACE reads. This sample carries 1.5 million to 2 million distinct CDR3 sequences, roughly 27% of them seen once, and the ten largest clones take 7.7%. Sequenced: blood. All receptors derive from a woman younger than 45 in good health. Each CDR3 is given with its conserved first and last residue. A D gene is named only where the DNA matches it firmly. Some rows mark clone size as missing; the rest say once, few, many or name a class of expanded clone.

d_call,clone_size,v_call,j_call,cdr3_length,cdr3_aa,cdr3_nt
-,many,TRBV6-4,TRBJ2-5,12,CASGGTRGEQYF,TGTGCCAGCGGGGGGACGAGAGGGGAGCAGTACTTC
TRBD2,-,TRBV20-1,TRBJ2-5,13,CSGTSGGPETQYF,TGCAGTGGGACTAGCGGGGGGCCAGAGACCCAGTACTTC
-,many,TRBV5-1,TRBJ2-1,15,CASSLADRAGNEQFF,TGCGCCAGCAGCTTGGCCGACAGGGCGGGAAATGAGCAGTTCTTC
TRBD1,-,TRBV20-1,TRBJ2-5,15,CSARSLQGAKETQYF,TGCAGTGCTAGATCACTACAGGGGGCGAAGGAGACCCAGTACTTC
-,many,TRBV29-1,TRBJ2-1,14,CSVEDLGPSNEQFF,TGCAGCGTTGAAGACCTCGGGCCGTCTAATGAGCAGTTCTTC
-,many,TRBV3-1,TRBJ1-4,12,CASGRGNEKLFF,TGTGCCAGCGGTAGGGGTAATGAAAAACTGTTTTTT
TRBD1,-,TRBV20-1,TRBJ1-1,16,CSARDPTRDSQTEAFF,TGCAGTGCTAGAGATCCTACCAGGGACAGCCAAACTGAAGCTTTCTTT
TRBD1,-,TRBV7-2,TRBJ1-1,16,CASSPRWDRLNTEAFF,TGTGCCAGCAGCCCCCGCTGGGACAGGCTGAACACTGAAGCTTTCTTT
-,-,TRBV3-1,TRBJ1-4,12,CASSPPNEKLFF,TGTGCCAGCAGCCCTCCTAATGAAAAACTGTTTTTT
-,-,TRBV28,TRBJ2-2,12,CASKGLTGELFF,TGTGCCAGCAAGGGGCTCACCGGGGAGCTGTTTTTT
-,-,TRBV5-6,TRBJ1-1,14,CANSFGLRNTEAFF,TGTGCCAACAGCTTTGGACTTCGGAACACTGAAGCTTTCTTT
-,few,TRBV5-1,TRBJ1-1,15,CASSSGWVRNTEAFF,TGCGCCAGCAGCTCGGGGTGGGTTCGGAACACTGAAGCTTTCTTT
-,-,TRBV25-1,TRBJ1-2,14,CASSPTTQGQGYTF,TGTGCCAGCAGTCCAACTACTCAGGGCCAAGGCTACACCTTC
-,many,TRBV7-2,TRBJ1-4,14,CASEEGRGNEKLFF,TGTGCCAGCGAGGAGGGTCGAGGGAATGAAAAACTGTTTTTT
TRBD1,many,TRBV6-1,TRBJ2-5,14,CASSAGQAQETQYF,TGTGCCAGCAGTGCGGGACAGGCACAAGAGACCCAGTACTTC
TRBD1,few,TRBV24-1,TRBJ2-2,14,CATPGTANTGELFF,TGTGCCACCCCAGGGACAGCGAACACCGGGGAGCTGTTTTTT
-,-,TRBV6-5,TRBJ2-3,16,CASSYSGLAGGDTQYF,TGTGCCAGCAGTTACTCTGGTCTAGCTGGGGGGGATACGCAGTATTTT
-,many,TRBV24-1,TRBJ2-1,16,CATREWKLPTYNEQFF,TGTGCCACCAGGGAGTGGAAGCTCCCGACTTACAATGAGCAGTTCTTC
-,-,TRBV7-2,TRBJ2-6,15,CASSVIGAGANVLTF,TGTGCCAGCAGCGTAATAGGGGCTGGGGCCAACGTCCTGACTTTC
TRBD2,-,TRBV7-2,TRBJ2-1,16,CASSRTSGRGWNEQFF,TGTGCCAGCAGCCGGACTAGCGGGAGGGGGTGGAATGAGCAGTTCTTC
-,few,TRBV7-2,TRBJ1-5,15,CASSLVRTVDQPQHF,TGTGCCAGCAGCTTAGTCCGGACAGTGGATCAGCCCCAGCATTTT
-,-,TRBV9,TRBJ1-1,13,CASRGIKDTEAFF,TGTGCCAGCAGGGGTATAAAGGACACTGAAGCTTTCTTT
TRBD2,many,TRBV6-2/TRBV6-3,TRBJ2-1,16,CASSYTRDYVRDEQFF,TGTGCCAGCAGTTACACCCGGGACTACGTTCGAGATGAGCAGTTCTTC
TRBD2,few,TRBV20-1,TRBJ2-1,16,CSARLGSGGSYNEQFF,TGCAGTGCTAGACTCGGTAGCGGGGGCTCCTACAATGAGCAGTTCTTC
-,few,TRBV12-3/TRBV12-4,TRBJ1-4,14,CASSVQPTNEKLFF,TGTGCCAGCAGTGTACAGCCAACTAATGAAAAACTGTTTTTT
-,few,TRBV7-2,TRBJ2-3,15,CASSVISASTDTQYF,TGTGCCAGCAGCGTTATTAGCGCCAGCACAGATACGCAGTATTTT
-,-,TRBV5-1,TRBJ2-1,15,CASSLGQGSVNEQFF,TGCGCCAGCAGCTTAGGGCAGGGGTCGGTCAATGAGCAGTTCTTC
-,-,TRBV7-2,TRBJ2-1,16,CASSLGYGKTYNEQFF,TGTGCCAGCAGCTTAGGATACGGGAAAACCTACAATGAGCAGTTCTTC
TRBD1,-,TRBV28,TRBJ1-4,15,CASSFQTGGDEKLFF,TGTGCCAGCAGTTTCCAGACAGGGGGCGATGAAAAACTGTTTTTT
-,few,TRBV19,TRBJ2-1,13,CASSKAQGNEQFF,TGTGCCAGTAGTAAAGCCCAGGGCAATGAGCAGTTCTTC
TRBD2,many,TRBV6-5,TRBJ2-1,18,CASSYSSPAGISYNEQFF,TGTGCCAGCAGTTACTCGAGCCCAGCGGGGATCTCCTACAATGAGCAGTTCTTC
-,-,TRBV2,TRBJ1-2,14,CASSERGDAGGYTF,TGTGCCAGCAGTGAACGAGGGGATGCAGGAGGCTACACCTTC
-,few,TRBV6-6,TRBJ2-4,15,CASRMNRDTKNIQYF,TGTGCCAGCAGGATGAATCGGGACACCAAAAACATTCAGTACTTC
TRBD2,-,TRBV12-3/TRBV12-4,TRBJ2-1,12,CAGSLTSTEQFF,TGTGCCGGCAGTCTGACTAGCACTGAGCAGTTCTTC
-,many,TRBV4-3,TRBJ2-1,17,CASSRSHSPVNRNEQFF,TGCGCCAGCAGCCGCTCCCACAGCCCAGTGAATAGAAATGAGCAGTTCTTC
-,-,TRBV12-3/TRBV12-4,TRBJ1-2,13,CASTNTGGSGHTF,TGTGCCAGCACTAACACTGGGGGGTCTGGCCACACCTTC
-,few,TRBV18,TRBJ2-3,16,CASSPPSSQRLDTQYF,TGTGCCAGCTCACCCCCCTCGAGTCAGAGGTTGGATACGCAGTATTTT
TRBD1,-,TRBV6-2/TRBV6-3,TRBJ1-5,15,CASRVQGAGNQPQHF,TGTGCCAGCAGAGTACAGGGGGCCGGCAATCAGCCCCAGCATTTT
-,-,TRBV20-1,TRBJ1-1,14,CSARAGVTYTEAFF,TGCAGTGCCAGGGCAGGGGTTACGTACACTGAAGCTTTCTTT
-,-,TRBV20-1,TRBJ2-3,13,CSANSEGGNTQYF,TGCAGTGCTAACTCGGAGGGGGGGAATACGCAGTATTTT
TRBD1,few,TRBV18,TRBJ1-2,14,CASSLLDRAGGYTF,TGTGCCAGCTCACTTCTCGACAGGGCCGGAGGCTACACCTTC
TRBD1,-,TRBV7-9,TRBJ1-2,14,CASSGGQKNYGYTF,TGTGCCAGCAGCGGGGGACAGAAGAACTATGGCTACACCTTC
-,once,TRBV12-3/TRBV12-4,TRBJ2-3,13,CASNRVRADMEYF,TGTGCCAGCAACCGAGTGAGAGCAGATATGGAGTATTTT
TRBD2,few,TRBV6-6,TRBJ2-1,17,CASSYSIAGEPYNEQFF,TGTGCCAGCAGTTACTCGATAGCGGGGGAGCCCTACAATGAGCAGTTCTTC
-,-,TRBV20-1,TRBJ1-2,13,CSAVPREAYGYTF,TGCAGTGCTGTCCCCAGGGAGGCCTATGGCTACACCTTC
-,few,TRBV20-1,TRBJ1-4,15,CSARDLETTNEKLFF,TGCAGTGCTAGAGATCTGGAGACAACTAATGAAAAACTGTTTTTT
-,many,TRBV9,TRBJ2-1,15,CASSVEAQRSNEQFF,TGTGCCAGCAGCGTAGAGGCCCAGAGGAGTAATGAGCAGTTCTTC
TRBD1,few,TRBV20-1,TRBJ1-2,12,CSVQGQGLSYTF,TGCAGTGTACAGGGACAGGGTCTGAGCTACACCTTC
-,-,TRBV20-1,TRBJ1-2,12,CSLAEEIQGYTF,TGCAGTCTGGCGGAGGAAATCCAGGGCTACACCTTC
-,few,TRBV6-2/TRBV6-3,TRBJ2-4,16,CASRATDIIAKNIQYF,TGTGCCAGCAGAGCGACAGATATAATAGCCAAAAACATTCAGTACTTC
TRBD2,many,TRBV10-3,TRBJ2-7,17,CAISEGTSGTSSYEQYF,TGTGCCATCAGTGAGGGGACTAGCGGGACGAGCTCCTACGAGCAGTACTTC
-,-,TRBV7-2,TRBJ2-2,15,CASSLVQQPVGELFF,TGTGCCAGCAGCCTAGTACAACAGCCCGTCGGGGAGCTGTTTTTT